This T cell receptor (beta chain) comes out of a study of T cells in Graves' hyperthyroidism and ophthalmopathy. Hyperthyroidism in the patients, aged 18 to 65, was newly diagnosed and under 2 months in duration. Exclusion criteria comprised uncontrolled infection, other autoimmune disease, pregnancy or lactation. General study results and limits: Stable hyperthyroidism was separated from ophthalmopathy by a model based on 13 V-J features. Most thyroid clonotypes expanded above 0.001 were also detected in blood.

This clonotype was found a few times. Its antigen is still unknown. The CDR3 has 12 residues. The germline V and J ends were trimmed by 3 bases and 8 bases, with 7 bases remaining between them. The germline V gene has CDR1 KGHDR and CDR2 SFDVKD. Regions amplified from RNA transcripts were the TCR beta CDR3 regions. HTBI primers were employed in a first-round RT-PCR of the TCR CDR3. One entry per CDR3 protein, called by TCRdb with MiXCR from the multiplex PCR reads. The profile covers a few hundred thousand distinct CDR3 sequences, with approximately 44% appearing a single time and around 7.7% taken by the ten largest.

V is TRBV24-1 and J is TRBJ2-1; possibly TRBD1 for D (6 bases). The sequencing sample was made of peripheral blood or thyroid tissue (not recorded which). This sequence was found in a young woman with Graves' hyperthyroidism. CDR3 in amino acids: CATSDQGYEQFF. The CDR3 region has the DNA TGTGCCACCAGTGATCAGGGGTATGAGCAGTTCTTC.